The clone carrying this T cell receptor beta chain was seen only once. CDR1 and CDR2 from the germline V gene are MDHEN and SYDVKM. Trimming left V 5 bases short and J 0 bases short, with 17 bases between. This CDR3 is 17 amino acids long. This record belongs to a study of shared clonotypes between healthy human individuals. This was a deep-level run. Clones were read by immunoSEQ multiplex PCR, and TCRdb kept only the in-frame ones, dropping some. The data show about 990,000 clones, around 78% seen once. The chain combines TRBV28 with TRBJ1-5, with a possible D match to TRBD1 (5 bases). The sequencing input was memory CD4+ T cells from PBMCs. The subset is: CD45RA-negative fraction. The clonotype originates from a man aged 18 to 30 in good health. Some clones in this sample may be carry-over from other donors' samples. CDR3 DNA: TGTGCCAGCAGTGGGGCACAGACAGCTTATAGCAATCAGCCCCAGCATTTT. Residues: CASSGAQTAYSNQPQHF.